This T cell receptor beta chain was documented in a study of shared clonotypes between healthy human individuals. The study's findings and limits: Among donors, the sharing of clonotypes was expected to be influenced by sequencing depth. Across a handful of donors, naive CD4 shared approximately 4.5%, naive CD8 around 4%, memory CD4 roughly 2.2%, memory CD8 0.4%. The four-donor shared clonotypes exceeded non-shared clonotypes in generation probability, with non-shared ones scoring lower.

Libraries were prepared by immunoSEQ multiplex PCR; TCRdb keeps only in-frame clonotypes and omits some of them. Seen here are about 680,000 clones, 73% observed once, and the top ten hold around 1.7%. In the case of this clone: Its target is unknown.

Sequenced sample: memory CD4+ T cells sorted from blood. As for subset: CD45RA-negative fraction. This TCR derives from a woman between 25 and 40 years old in good health.

The CDR3 DNA sequence: TGTGCCAGCAGCGTAGTCGGCTCTGGAAACACCATATATTTT. Translation: CASSVVGSGNTIYF. The chain is built from TRBV9 and TRBJ1-3, with unresolved D. The CDR3 totals 14 residues. Trimming stripped 0 bases from V and 0 bases from J, with 4 bases between. Germline CDR1 SGDLS, CDR2 YYNGEE.